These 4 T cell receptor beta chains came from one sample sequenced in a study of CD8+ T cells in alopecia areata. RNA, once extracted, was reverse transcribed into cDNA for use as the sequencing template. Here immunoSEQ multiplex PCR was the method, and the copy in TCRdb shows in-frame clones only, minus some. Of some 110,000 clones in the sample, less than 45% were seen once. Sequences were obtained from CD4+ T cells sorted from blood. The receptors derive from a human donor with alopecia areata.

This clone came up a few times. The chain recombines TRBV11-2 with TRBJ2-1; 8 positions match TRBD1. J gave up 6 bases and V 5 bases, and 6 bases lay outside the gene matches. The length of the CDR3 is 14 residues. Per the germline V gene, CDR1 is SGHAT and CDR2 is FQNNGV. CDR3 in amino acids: CASSAIDRGNEQFF. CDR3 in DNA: TGTGCCAGCAGCGCTATAGACAGGGGCAATGAGCAGTTCTTC.

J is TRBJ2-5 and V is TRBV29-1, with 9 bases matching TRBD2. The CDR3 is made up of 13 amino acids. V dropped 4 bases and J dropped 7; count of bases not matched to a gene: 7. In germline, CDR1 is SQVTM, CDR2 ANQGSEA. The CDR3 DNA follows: TGCAGCGTTGGGGGACTAGCTCAGAGGACCCAGTACTTC. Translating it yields CSVGGLAQRTQYF.

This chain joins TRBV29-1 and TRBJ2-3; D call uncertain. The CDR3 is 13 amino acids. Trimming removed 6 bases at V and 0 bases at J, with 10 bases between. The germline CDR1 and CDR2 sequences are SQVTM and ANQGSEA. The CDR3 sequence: CSVAISSTDTQYF. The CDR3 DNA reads TGCAGCGTCGCGATCTCTAGCACAGATACGCAGTATTTT.

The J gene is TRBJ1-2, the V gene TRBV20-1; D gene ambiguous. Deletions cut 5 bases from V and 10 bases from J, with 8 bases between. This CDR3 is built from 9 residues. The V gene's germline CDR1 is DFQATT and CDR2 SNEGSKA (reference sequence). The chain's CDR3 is CSARRDYTF. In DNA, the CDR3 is TGCAGTGCTCGAAGGGACTACACCTTC.